Listed below are T cell receptor beta chains from one sample, sequenced in a study of CD8 T cells in Susac syndrome. TCRdb fed the immunoSEQ multiplex PCR reads into MiXCR, producing one record per CDR3 protein. The table has 100,000 to 150,000 distinct CDR3 sequences, more than 90% seen once. Specimen: CD8+ T cells from PBMCs. The receptor source for this set is a human donor with Susac syndrome. The CDR3 runs from the conserved cysteine through the conserved F or W. D genes are given only for firm matches. For some rows the clone size is stated as once, few or many, or as a class when expanded; others skip it.

abundance: .; v_gene: TRBV7-6; d_gene: TRBD1; j_gene: TRBJ2-1; CDR3nt: TGTGCCAGCAGCCCTGACAGGGTCCGAAATGAGCAGTTCTTC; CDR3aa: CASSPDRVRNEQFF
abundance: .; v_gene: TRBV7-9; d_gene: TRBD1; j_gene: TRBJ1-5; CDR3nt: TGTGCCAGCACTCAAGGACAGGGGGCGAATCAGCCCCAGCATTTT; CDR3aa: CASTQGQGANQPQHF
abundance: .; v_gene: TRBV28; d_gene: .; j_gene: TRBJ1-6; CDR3nt: TGTGCCAGCTCCGGAGGCAAACTCAATTCACCCCTCCACTTT; CDR3aa: CASSGGKLNSPLHF
abundance: .; v_gene: TRBV2; d_gene: .; j_gene: TRBJ1-2; CDR3nt: TGTGCCAGTGAAAGGAGGGGGTGGTATGGCTACACCTTC; CDR3aa: CASERRGWYGYTF
abundance: .; v_gene: TRBV20-1; d_gene: .; j_gene: TRBJ1-2; CDR3nt: TGCAGTGCTAGAGATTATCGGGGAGTTGATGGCTACACCTTC; CDR3aa: CSARDYRGVDGYTF
abundance: .; v_gene: TRBV11-1; d_gene: .; j_gene: TRBJ2-2; CDR3nt: TGTGCCAGCAGCTTCACAGGGAACACCGGGGAGCTGTTTTTT; CDR3aa: CASSFTGNTGELFF
abundance: .; v_gene: TRBV5-6; d_gene: .; j_gene: TRBJ1-1; CDR3nt: TGTGCCAGCAGCTTGGCCGGGGGCCGGGAGAACACTGAAGCTTTCTTT; CDR3aa: CASSLAGGRENTEAFF
abundance: .; v_gene: TRBV4-1; d_gene: .; j_gene: TRBJ2-5; CDR3nt: TGCGCCAGCAGCCAAGATTCGGCCCTCAGGGCCCAAGAGACCCAGTACTTC; CDR3aa: CASSQDSALRAQETQYF
abundance: .; v_gene: TRBV7-8; d_gene: TRBD1; j_gene: TRBJ1-1; CDR3nt: TGTGCCAGCAGCGACGGGACAGGGAAAACTGAAGCTTTCTTT; CDR3aa: CASSDGTGKTEAFF
abundance: .; v_gene: TRBV19; d_gene: TRBD2; j_gene: TRBJ2-1; CDR3nt: TGTGCCAGTAGTAAGTGGGCGGGAGGGGCCTACAATGAGCAGTTCTTC; CDR3aa: CASSKWAGGAYNEQFF
abundance: .; v_gene: TRBV6-1; d_gene: .; j_gene: TRBJ2-7; CDR3nt: TGTGCCAGCAGTGAAGCCATTGCAGGGGAAATCTACGAGCAGTACTTC; CDR3aa: CASSEAIAGEIYEQYF
abundance: .; v_gene: TRBV27; d_gene: TRBD1; j_gene: TRBJ1-1; CDR3nt: TGTGCCAGCAGCGAAGGGGGAGCCAGGGGGCTCACTGAAGCTTTCTTT; CDR3aa: CASSEGGARGLTEAFF
abundance: .; v_gene: TRBV30; d_gene: .; j_gene: TRBJ2-5; CDR3nt: TGTGCCTGGAGTGTACGCCTAGCGCGCCAAGAGACCCAGTACTTC; CDR3aa: CAWSVRLARQETQYF
abundance: .; v_gene: TRBV12-3/TRBV12-4; d_gene: .; j_gene: TRBJ2-5; CDR3nt: TGTGCCAGCAGCTCCGGACGGGAAGAGACCCAGTACTTC; CDR3aa: CASSSGREETQYF
abundance: .; v_gene: TRBV19; d_gene: TRBD1; j_gene: TRBJ2-3; CDR3nt: TGTGCCAGTAGTACGGGACAGGGAACGGATACGCAGTATTTT; CDR3aa: CASSTGQGTDTQYF
abundance: .; v_gene: TRBV19; d_gene: .; j_gene: TRBJ2-7; CDR3nt: TGTGCCAGCGGCGAGGGATCCTACGAGCAGTACTTC; CDR3aa: CASGEGSYEQYF
abundance: once; v_gene: TRBV30; d_gene: TRBD1; j_gene: TRBJ1-5; CDR3nt: TGTGCCTGGAGTCAGGGACAGGGTAGCAATCAGCCCCAGCATTTT; CDR3aa: CAWSQGQGSNQPQHF
abundance: .; v_gene: TRBV4-1; d_gene: .; j_gene: TRBJ1-5; CDR3nt: TGCGCCAGCAGCCCCAAGGGCCGACAGCCCCAGCATTTT; CDR3aa: CASSPKGRQPQHF
abundance: .; v_gene: TRBV30; d_gene: TRBD1; j_gene: TRBJ1-1; CDR3nt: TGTGCCTGGAGTAGATGGGGACAGGGGTCCATGAACACTGAAGCTTTCTTT; CDR3aa: CAWSRWGQGSMNTEAFF
abundance: .; v_gene: TRBV27; d_gene: TRBD2; j_gene: TRBJ2-3; CDR3nt: TGTGCCAGCCATCCCCTAGCGGGGGCCGGCGGCACAGATACGCAGTATTTT; CDR3aa: CASHPLAGAGGTDTQYF